The clone carrying this T cell receptor beta chain was detected only a few times. The V and J ends lost 5 bases and 0 bases respectively, with 19 bases between them. CDR3 length: 17 amino acids. Germline CDR1 reads MNHNS; CDR2 reads SASEGT. The data belong to a study of identical twins. From the 5' RACE reads, TCRdb called clonotypes with MiXCR, one entry per CDR3 protein. The sample carries roughly 150,000 distinct CDR3 sequences, under 4.5% recorded once. This chain joins TRBV6-1 and TRBJ1-1, with D tentatively TRBD1 (5 bases). The clonotype was recovered from a man in his late teens or twenties in good health. Input material: memory T cells sorted from blood. CDR3 residues: CASSPIRWGELNTEAFF. The CDR3 DNA reads as TGTGCCAGCAGTCCCATTCGGTGGGGGGAACTGAACACTGAAGCTTTCTTT.